The rows below give T cell receptor beta chains drawn from one sample of a study of cytomegalovirus exposure and HLA in healthy donors. Produced via immunoSEQ multiplex PCR; TCRdb's table is partial and in-frame only. The table lists under 200,000 clones, about 80% of them singletons. Sequencing was carried out using PBMCs. The source is a woman aged 50 to 65 in good health and CMV-seronegative. The CDR3 runs from the conserved cysteine through the conserved F or W. Each record gives: J gene, V gene, clone size, D gene, CDR3 DNA, CDR3 protein. A D gene is named only where the DNA matches it firmly. Size tells how often a clone was seen (once, few, many) or the class of an expanded clone, and some rows leave it out.

J: TRBJ1-6
V: TRBV4-1
size: -
D: -
DNA: TGCGCCAGCAGCCAAGACCGAGGTTCACCCCTCCACTTT
CDR3: CASSQDRGSPLHF

J: TRBJ2-7
V: TRBV5-4
size: -
D: TRBD2
DNA: TGTGCCAGCAGCTTGGGACTAGCGAACTACGAGCAGTACTTC
CDR3: CASSLGLANYEQYF

J: TRBJ2-1
V: TRBV18
size: -
D: TRBD2
DNA: TGTGCCAGCTCGCCGCTAGCGGGGCGGTCCAATGAGCAGTTCTTC
CDR3: CASSPLAGRSNEQFF

J: TRBJ2-7
V: TRBV27
size: once
D: TRBD1
DNA: TGTGCCAGCAGTTCCCTTGACAGGGCCAAAGTAGTGTTC
CDR3: CASSSLDRAKVVF

J: TRBJ1-4
V: TRBV10-3
size: -
D: TRBD1
DNA: TGTGCCATCAGTGAGTCGGGGACAGGGGGTGAAAAACTGTTTTTT
CDR3: CAISESGTGGEKLFF

J: TRBJ2-2
V: TRBV6-4
size: -
D: -
DNA: TGTGCCAGCAGGGGCCTAAACACCGGGGAGCTGTTTTTT
CDR3: CASRGLNTGELFF

J: TRBJ2-5
V: TRBV2
size: -
D: -
DNA: TGTGCCAGCAGTGCAGAGCGGGAAGAGACCCAGTACTTC
CDR3: CASSAEREETQYF

J: TRBJ1-3
V: TRBV6-5
size: -
D: -
DNA: TGTGCCAGCGCCACGGTGCTCTCTGGAAACACCATATATTTT
CDR3: CASATVLSGNTIYF

J: TRBJ2-7
V: TRBV5-4
size: -
D: TRBD1
DNA: TGTGCCAGCAGCTTGTCAGGGGGCTACGAGCAGTACTTC
CDR3: CASSLSGGYEQYF

J: TRBJ2-5
V: TRBV27
size: -
D: TRBD2
DNA: TGTGCCAGCAGTGGGGACCGAGCGGGGGGGCGGTCACAAGAGACCCAGTACTTC
CDR3: CASSGDRAGGRSQETQYF

J: TRBJ2-7
V: TRBV2
size: -
D: TRBD2
DNA: TGTGCCAGCTCCCCACTAGCGGGAGTGTACGAGCAGTACTTC
CDR3: CASSPLAGVYEQYF

J: TRBJ2-7
V: TRBV6-6
size: once
D: TRBD1
DNA: TGTGCCAGCAGTCCCCGGGACAGCCCCTACGAGCAGTACTTC
CDR3: CASSPRDSPYEQYF

J: TRBJ1-2
V: TRBV7-2
size: -
D: TRBD1
DNA: TGTGCCAGCAGCTTAGCCGGGACAGGGACTGGGGGCTACACCTTC
CDR3: CASSLAGTGTGGYTF

J: TRBJ2-1
V: TRBV10-3
size: -
D: TRBD2
DNA: TGTGCCATCAGATCCTTTGGACTAGCGGGATACGGTGAGCAGTTCTTC
CDR3: CAIRSFGLAGYGEQFF

J: TRBJ2-5
V: TRBV7-8
size: -
D: -
DNA: TGTGCCAGCAGGACGAGGGGGGGAGGGGCCTCGACCCAGTACTTC
CDR3: CASRTRGGGASTQYF

J: TRBJ1-2
V: TRBV28
size: -
D: TRBD1
DNA: TGTGCCAGCAGTTTAACCGCCGGGACAGGACCTGGGGTCACCTTC
CDR3: CASSLTAGTGPGVTF

J: TRBJ1-1
V: TRBV18
size: once
D: -
DNA: TGTGCCAGCTCACCAACTACACGAGCAAGGACTGAAGCTTTCTTT
CDR3: CASSPTTRARTEAFF

J: TRBJ2-3
V: TRBV2
size: -
D: -
DNA: TGTGCCAGCATGGGGGGGGCCACAGGGTATTTT
CDR3: CASMGGATGYF

J: TRBJ2-7
V: TRBV28
size: -
D: TRBD1
DNA: TGTGCCAGCAGTTTGGGATCGACAGGGGTGGACTACTACGACGAGCAGTACTTC
CDR3: CASSLGSTGVDYYDEQYF

J: TRBJ1-2
V: TRBV19
size: -
D: TRBD1
DNA: TGTGCCAGTAGCCACACGTCAGGGGGCTTTAACTATGGCTACACCTTC
CDR3: CASSHTSGGFNYGYTF

J: TRBJ2-5
V: TRBV7-3
size: once
D: TRBD1
DNA: TGTGCCAGCAGCTCGCAGGGGGCTAGGACAGAGACCCAGTACTTC
CDR3: CASSSQGARTETQYF

J: TRBJ1-4
V: TRBV6-6
size: -
D: -
DNA: TGTGCCAGCAGTTACTGGGGGACTACAACTAATGAAAAACTGTTTTTT
CDR3: CASSYWGTTTNEKLFF

J: TRBJ2-7
V: TRBV25-1
size: few
D: TRBD2
DNA: TGTGCCAGCAGTCCAACCGGGACTAGCGGGATGGTGTACTTC
CDR3: CASSPTGTSGMVYF

J: TRBJ2-7
V: TRBV5-4
size: -
D: TRBD2
DNA: TGTGCCAGCGGCGTTAGCGGGAGCGCCTACGAGCAGTACTTC
CDR3: CASGVSGSAYEQYF

J: TRBJ2-3
V: TRBV2
size: -
D: -
DNA: TGTGCCAGCACCCCTTTCAGGAGCACAGATACGCAGTATTTT
CDR3: CASTPFRSTDTQYF

J: TRBJ2-7
V: TRBV18
size: -
D: -
DNA: TGTGCCAGCTCACCACTTTCGACAGGAGAGCAGTACTTC
CDR3: CASSPLSTGEQYF

J: TRBJ2-3
V: TRBV7-9
size: -
D: -
DNA: TGTGCCAGCAGCTTTTCATCGGAGGGCACAGATACGCAGTATTTT
CDR3: CASSFSSEGTDTQYF

J: TRBJ2-1
V: TRBV6-1
size: -
D: TRBD2
DNA: TGTGCCAGCAAAGCCGGGACTAGCGGGAGGAATGAGCAGTTCTTC
CDR3: CASKAGTSGRNEQFF

J: TRBJ2-2
V: TRBV6-5
size: -
D: -
DNA: TGTGCCAGCAGTTACGTTTTGGAGGGAACCGGGGAGCTGTTTTTT
CDR3: CASSYVLEGTGELFF

J: TRBJ2-7
V: TRBV19
size: -
D: TRBD1
DNA: TGTGCCAGTAGTATAGTACGGACAGGGGTTGGCGAGCAGTACTTC
CDR3: CASSIVRTGVGEQYF

J: TRBJ2-5
V: TRBV28
size: -
D: -
DNA: TGTGCCAGCTCGACAAACGAAGAGACCCAGTACTTC
CDR3: CASSTNEETQYF

J: TRBJ2-2
V: TRBV5-4
size: -
D: -
DNA: TGTGCCAGCAGCTTGGGACGGGGAGGAACCGGGGAGCTGTTTTTT
CDR3: CASSLGRGGTGELFF

J: TRBJ2-5
V: TRBV10-1
size: -
D: -
DNA: TGCGCCAGCAGTGAGAACCTTTACGTGGAGCAGTACTTC
CDR3: CASSENLYVEQYF

J: TRBJ2-5
V: TRBV4-2
size: -
D: TRBD2
DNA: TGTGCCAGCAGCCAAAATAGCGGGAGGGCCGGTGGTGCCCAGTACTTC
CDR3: CASSQNSGRAGGAQYF

J: TRBJ2-5
V: TRBV18
size: -
D: TRBD1
DNA: TGTGCCAGCCCTCCGTCACAGACAGGGCTCCAAGAGACCCAGTACTTC
CDR3: CASPPSQTGLQETQYF

J: TRBJ2-7
V: TRBV27
size: -
D: -
DNA: TGTGCCAGCAGTTTCGGCAGGTACTACGAGCAGTACTTC
CDR3: CASSFGRYYEQYF

J: TRBJ1-5
V: TRBV2
size: -
D: -
DNA: TGTGCCAGCAGTGTGCAGGGATTCGATCAGCCCCAGCATTTT
CDR3: CASSVQGFDQPQHF

J: TRBJ1-4
V: TRBV7-9
size: once
D: -
DNA: TGTGCCAGCAGCTTAGACGGAGCAACTAATGAAAAACTGTTTTTT
CDR3: CASSLDGATNEKLFF

J: TRBJ2-5
V: TRBV30
size: -
D: TRBD1
DNA: TGTGCCTGGAGTTGGGCTGCGGGCAGGGGGTTGCAAGAGACCCAGTACTTC
CDR3: CAWSWAAGRGLQETQYF

J: TRBJ2-2
V: TRBV5-6
size: -
D: TRBD1
DNA: TGTGCCAGCAGCTTGGACAGGGGGCAAACCGGGGAGCTGTTTTTT
CDR3: CASSLDRGQTGELFF

J: TRBJ2-3
V: TRBV2
size: few
D: -
DNA: TGTGCCAGCAGTGAAAATCAACTTGGTGGAGATACGCAGTATTTT
CDR3: CASSENQLGGDTQYF

J: TRBJ2-5
V: TRBV27
size: -
D: TRBD2
DNA: TGTGCCAGCAGGGAGCGGGAGTGGAGGGAGACCCAGTACTTC
CDR3: CASREREWRETQYF

J: TRBJ2-5
V: TRBV29-1
size: -
D: TRBD2
DNA: TGCAGCGTTGACCTAGCGGGGAGCCAAGAGACCCAGTACTTC
CDR3: CSVDLAGSQETQYF

J: TRBJ2-5
V: TRBV28
size: -
D: TRBD2
DNA: TGTGCCAGCAGTCCTCTCCCTAGCGGGGTCCAAGAGACCCAGTACTTC
CDR3: CASSPLPSGVQETQYF

J: TRBJ1-5
V: TRBV7-9
size: -
D: -
DNA: TGTGCCAGCAGGCGGGATAGCAATCAGCCCCAGCATTTT
CDR3: CASRRDSNQPQHF

J: TRBJ1-2
V: TRBV5-4
size: few
D: TRBD1
DNA: TGTGCCAGCAGCTTGACAGGGGGCAATGGCTACACCTTC
CDR3: CASSLTGGNGYTF

J: TRBJ2-1
V: TRBV7-6
size: -
D: -
DNA: TGTGCCAGCAGCTTAGTAGCAGGGGGGTATGAGCAGTTCTTC
CDR3: CASSLVAGGYEQFF

J: TRBJ1-1
V: TRBV19
size: -
D: -
DNA: TGTGCCAGTAGTATCCGGGGGAACACTGAAGCTTTCTTT
CDR3: CASSIRGNTEAFF

J: TRBJ2-7
V: TRBV6-5
size: -
D: -
DNA: TGTGCCAGCAGTTACAAGGGGGACGAGCAGTACTTC
CDR3: CASSYKGDEQYF

J: TRBJ1-5
V: TRBV28
size: -
D: -
DNA: TGTGCCAGCAGTTTTCCCCCTCGGAGGGATCAGCCCCAGCATTTT
CDR3: CASSFPPRRDQPQHF

J: TRBJ1-2
V: TRBV7-9
size: few
D: -
DNA: TGTGCCAGCAGCGTCGGGGAGGACTATGGCTACACCTTC
CDR3: CASSVGEDYGYTF

J: TRBJ2-7
V: TRBV11-2
size: -
D: -
DNA: TGTGCCAGCAGCTTAGATGGTGGAGGGGGCGCACCCCTTTACGAGCAGTACTTC
CDR3: CASSLDGGGGAPLYEQYF

J: TRBJ1-3
V: TRBV9
size: -
D: -
DNA: TGTGCCAGCAGCGAGAGGACTGGGGTGGGCGGAAACACCATATATTTT
CDR3: CASSERTGVGGNTIYF

J: TRBJ1-1
V: TRBV5-4
size: -
D: TRBD1
DNA: TGTGCCAGCAGCTTGGGACAGGGCGGGATCCCTGAAGCTTTCTTT
CDR3: CASSLGQGGIPEAFF

J: TRBJ1-6
V: TRBV27
size: -
D: -
DNA: TGTGCCAGCAGTTTAAAGGGCCAGGGACTCTCACCCCTCCACTTT
CDR3: CASSLKGQGLSPLHF

J: TRBJ2-7
V: TRBV7-6
size: -
D: -
DNA: TGTGCCAGCAGCTTAGGGGGGGACCCCTACGAGCAGTACTTC
CDR3: CASSLGGDPYEQYF

J: TRBJ2-3
V: TRBV13
size: -
D: TRBD2
DNA: TGTGCCAGCAGCTTCTTCCTAGCGGGGGGGCGGACAGATACGCAGTATTTT
CDR3: CASSFFLAGGRTDTQYF

J: TRBJ2-7
V: TRBV7-2
size: -
D: -
DNA: TGTGCCAGCAGCTTGCAACACAGCTTCAGCTACGAGCAGTACTTC
CDR3: CASSLQHSFSYEQYF

J: TRBJ1-2
V: TRBV29-1
size: -
D: -
DNA: TGCAGCGTTGAAAAGGGGAATCGGATCTATGGCTACACCTTC
CDR3: CSVEKGNRIYGYTF